Shown below are 5 T cell receptor beta chains from a single sample sequenced in a study of T cell changes during pregnancy in multiple sclerosis. This table comes from immunoSEQ multiplex PCR, and its TCRdb copy is limited to in-frame clones, with some not included. The sample records roughly 100,000 clones, about nine tenths being singletons. Sequenced here: peripheral blood, sampled in the second trimester of pregnancy. The receptors come from a female donor in good health, enrolled as a control in a pregnancy study.

This clone was seen once. This chain links TRBV4-1 with TRBJ2-5, with 7 bases lining up with TRBD2. There are 14 residues in the CDR3. The J segment lost 2 bases and the V segment lost 4 bases, leaving 4 bases of the junction unmatched. Germline loops: CDR1 MGHRA, CDR2 YSYEKL. The CDR3: CASSPGRGQETQYF. The DNA for the CDR3 is TGCGCCAGCAGCCCTGGGAGGGGTCAAGAGACCCAGTACTTC.

The CDR3 DNA reads as TGCGCCAGCAGAGGGGGCGGGGGGTCACCCCTCCACTTT. Protein sequence: CASRGGGGSPLHF. The J gene is TRBJ1-6, the V gene TRBV5-1; 7 bases align to TRBD1. Trimming removed 5 bases from V and 10 bases from J; junction bases left unmatched: 6. The CDR3 has 13 amino acids. Germline CDR1 is SGHRS and CDR2 is YFSETQ.

The chain uses TRBV19 and TRBJ1-5; weak D call: TRBD1 (5 bases). V lost 3 bases and J lost 8, with 14 bases in between. The germline CDR1 and CDR2 sequences are LNHDA and SQIVND (reference sequence). The CDR3 sequence is 14 residues long. CDR3 nucleotide sequence: TGTGCCAGTAGTATGAGGGCGGGAGGGGAGCCCCAGCATTTT. Translation gives CASSMRAGGEPQHF.

This rearrangement joins TRBV11-3 to TRBJ1-1; TRBD1 might be the D (6 bases). V lost 4 bases, J lost 11 bases, and 14 bases lay in between. CDR1 is SGHNT, CDR2 YENEEA, per germline. The CDR3 is made up of 12 amino acids. CDR3 in amino acids: CASSSDRSRAFF. The CDR3 coding sequence is TGTGCCAGCAGCTCTGACAGGTCGAGGGCTTTCTTT.

As for this clone: At one of its ends the junction is not consistent with the germline gene, which may arise from a read error. V usage is TRBV7-9 and J usage is TRBJ2-5, with D maybe TRBD1 (6 bases). Germline V gene sequence: CDR1 SEHNR, CDR2 FQNEAQ (reference sequence). The CDR3 runs 13 residues. CDR3 sequence reads: CASSLENGGHGDF. CDR3 nucleotide sequence: TGTGCCAGCAGCTTAGAAAATGGGGGACACGGGGACTTC.